Listed here are 22 T cell receptor beta chains from one sample, sequenced in a study of CD8 T cells in ankylosing spondylitis (dated 2017 in TCRdb). What the research found in general, with its limitations: A TCR beta motif made up of fewer than 10 highly homologous amino acid variants appeared to be characteristic of blood from ankylosing spondylitis patients.

No antigens are known for them. The library was built by means of 5' RACE. The instrument given in TCRdb is Illumina HiSeq 2500. Through fastp at Q25 and MiXCR, TCRdb rebuilt clones from the public reads, retaining in-frame beta chains. Duplicate CDR3 protein sequences are folded into a single record with the most common DNA and genes. The sample data list about 440,000 distinct CDR3 sequences, and 17% of these were observed just once. Clones ranked in the top ten supply approximately 1% of the sample. The sample consisted of blood, either unsorted or a sorted T cell fraction (not recorded which). Receptors originate from a male donor with ankylosing spondylitis.

This clonotype was counted a few times. This chain connects TRBV5-5 to TRBJ1-5, with D tentatively TRBD1 (6 bases). The length of the CDR3 is 14 residues. V was clipped by 4 bases and J by 11 bases, with 19 bases between them. Germline V gene data show CDR1 as SGHKS and CDR2 as YYEKEE (reference sequence). The chain's CDR3 is CASSQMAGAGAQHF. In nucleotides, the CDR3 is TGTGCCAGCAGCCAGATGGCAGGGGCCGGGGCCCAGCATTTT.

The genes are TRBV3-1 and TRBJ2-7; 8 positions agree with TRBD1. Looked up from germline, CDR1 is LGHDT and CDR2 is YNNKEL (reference sequence). The length of the CDR3 is 12 residues. Trimming took 4 bases from V and 9 from J; bases not matched to a gene: 5. CDR3 DNA: TGTGCCAGCAGCCCCGGACAGGGCGGGCAGTACTTC. Its translation: CASSPGQGGQYF.

This clonotype came up a few times. In DNA, the CDR3 is TGTGCCAGCTCACCCGGGACAGGGCCAGCTTTCTTT. Translating gives CASSPGTGPAFF. The rearrangement joins TRBV18 to TRBJ1-1; 9 bases align to TRBD1. This CDR3 region has 12 residues. Germline lookup yields CDR1 KGHSH and CDR2 LQKENI. V lost 3 bases and J lost 10; bases outside the gene matches: 3.

This clonotype has more than one count but fewer than ten. The V and J genes are TRBV12-3 or TRBV12-4 and TRBJ1-1, with a possible D match to TRBD1 (6 bases). The CDR3 is made up of 14 amino acids. V lost 10 bases to trimming and J lost 5 bases, with 20 bases between them. The CDR3 protein is CATQLKGGGTEAFF. The CDR3 DNA sequence: TGTGCCACCCAACTGAAGGGAGGGGGTACTGAAGCTTTCTTT.

This clonotype was seen many times. CDR3 bases: TGTGCCAGCAGCTTAGTGTCGGGCTCTGGGGCCAACGTCCTGACTTTC. This sequence encodes CASSLVSGSGANVLTF. The chain employs TRBV7-6 and TRBJ2-6; D call uncertain. The CDR3 runs to 16 residues. Trimming shortened V by 1 base and J by 0 bases, and 7 bases separated the two germline ends. The germline V gene encodes CDR1 SGHVS and CDR2 FNYEAQ.

This clonotype was counted between two and nine times. The chain joins TRBV20-1 to TRBJ1-5, with TRBD1 as a possible D gene (5 bases). The length of the CDR3 is 13 residues. Germline CDR1 is DFQATT and CDR2 is SNEGSKA (reference sequence). V was cut by 3 bases and J by 2 bases, with 8 bases left in between. The CDR3 nucleotides read TGCAGTGCTAGGGGGCGCGGCAATCAGCCCCAGCATTTT. Translated: CSARGRGNQPQHF.

This clonotype occurred a few times. The chain carries TRBV20-1 and TRBJ1-5, with TRBD1 matching 8 bases. Germline values: CDR1 DFQATT, CDR2 SNEGSKA (reference sequence). The CDR3 has 13 amino acids. With V trimmed by 4 bases and J by 6 bases, 5 bases remained unmatched. CDR3 DNA sequence: TGCAGTGCTAAGGGACAGGAACTTCAGCCCCAGCATTTT. This gives the protein CSAKGQELQPQHF.

The chain has TRBV7-2 and TRBJ2-2; 7 nucleotides align to TRBD1. Losses at the gene ends were 5 bases for V and 4 bases for J; bases not matched to a gene: 10. From germline, CDR1 is SGHTA and CDR2 FQGNSA. The CDR3 runs 16 residues. The CDR3 protein is CASSRTQGTGTGELFF. CDR3 bases: TGTGCCAGCAGCCGGACACAGGGGACGGGCACCGGGGAGCTGTTTTTT.

The gene calls are TRBV12-3 or TRBV12-4 and TRBJ1-1, with D hard to call. The CDR3 loop spans 13 amino acids. V shed 4 bases and J shed 3 bases, with 9 bases lying between them. CDR3 sequence: CASSWELDTEAFF. The CDR3 DNA follows: TGTGCCAGCAGTTGGGAGCTGGACACTGAAGCTTTCTTT.

DNA for the CDR3: TGTGCCAGCACCCTCCGGAAGACTAGCGGGGTAGATACGCAGTATTTT. It codes for CASTLRKTSGVDTQYF. This chain joins TRBV27 and TRBJ2-3, with 11 positions matching TRBD2. The germline V gene has CDR1 MNHEY and CDR2 SMNVEV (reference sequence). V trimming: 7 bases; J trimming: 5 bases; junction bases outside the gene matches: 11. The CDR3 has 16 residues.

In its sample, this clonotype was seen many times. V gene TRBV5-1 combines with J gene TRBJ2-1; D gene unclear. Germline V CDR1 and CDR2: SGHRS, YFSETQ. V was trimmed by 0 bases and J by 6 bases, leaving 10 bases between them. This CDR3 comprises 14 residues. The CDR3 sequence is CASSLDAVFNEQFF. CDR3 coding DNA: TGCGCCAGCAGCTTGGATGCGGTGTTCAATGAGCAGTTCTTC.

The chain couples TRBV6-1 to TRBJ2-7; possibly TRBD1 or TRBD2 for D (6 bases each). The CDR3 runs to 15 residues. Between the trimmed V and J ends, which lost 8 bases and 2 bases, there was a span of 19 bases. Germline V CDR1 and CDR2: MNHNS, SASEGT. This chain's CDR3 is CASVVRDTIAYEQYF. Here the CDR3 DNA reads TGTGCCAGCGTCGTGCGGGACACCATAGCCTACGAGCAGTACTTC.

The rearrangement uses TRBV5-1 and TRBJ1-1; 7 bases agree with TRBD1. Germline CDR1 is SGHRS and CDR2 is YFSETQ. CDR3 length: 15 residues. The V gene end was trimmed by 2 bases and the J gene end by 5 bases; junction bases not matched to a gene: 9. The CDR3 is CASSLGQVFGTEAFF. DNA for the CDR3: TGCGCCAGCAGCTTAGGACAGGTTTTTGGGACTGAAGCTTTCTTT.

This clonotype was detected only a few times. CDR3 protein: CASSQAGIVSPLHF. The CDR3 nucleotides are TGTGCCAGCAGCCAAGCGGGTATTGTTTCACCCCTCCACTTT. The rearrangement joins TRBV3-1 to TRBJ1-6; no definite D call. The V end lost 1 base, the J end lost 9 bases, and 10 bases lay between the germline ends. CDR3 length: 14 amino acids. From germline, CDR1 is LGHDT and CDR2 YNNKEL (reference sequence).

This clonotype was seen a handful of times. The chain recombines TRBV30 with TRBJ1-6; TRBD1 might be the D (6 bases). Germline V gene sequence: CDR1 GTSNPN, CDR2 SVGIG (reference sequence). Between the trimmed V and J ends, which lost 3 bases and 3 bases, there was a span of 15 bases. The CDR3 has 16 residues. The CDR3 DNA sequence: TGTGCCTGGAGCCCGGGACACACCTTCTATAATTCACCCCTCCACTTT. Translated: CAWSPGHTFYNSPLHF.

This clonotype came up a few times. Germline is not matched at one junction end, which may reflect a read error. The CDR3 loop reads CASSYSLGFHYEQYF. CDR3 bases: TGTGCCAGCAGCTACTCGCTAGGCTTCCACTACGAGCAGTACTTC. This rearrangement joins TRBV6-2 or TRBV6-3 to TRBJ2-7; D not resolved. The CDR3 is 15 residues long. Germline V lookup: CDR1 MNHEY, CDR2 SVGEGT.

In this sample, this clonotype turned up a few times. V is TRBV6-5 and J is TRBJ2-2, with TRBD1 matching 7 bases. Germline assignment: CDR1 MNHEY and CDR2 SVGAGI. V was pared by 0 bases and J by 7 bases, with 8 bases of the junction left unmatched. The CDR3 length is 16 residues. CDR3 nucleotide sequence: TGTGCCAGCAGTTACTCGCCAGGGGGAAGGGGCGGGGAGCTGTTTTTT. It specifies CASSYSPGGRGGELFF.

This clonotype was seen repeatedly, ten times or more. The J gene is TRBJ2-5, the V gene TRBV7-2, with 7 bases matching TRBD1. J gave up 2 bases and V 5 bases, and 5 bases lay outside the gene matches. CDR3 size: 14 residues. Germline assignment: CDR1 SGHTA and CDR2 FQGNSA. The CDR3 nucleotides are TGTGCCAGCAGCCTGCGACAGGGTCAAGAGACCCAGTACTTC. Protein sequence: CASSLRQGQETQYF.

This clonotype was observed a few times. The V gene is TRBV6-5, the J gene TRBJ2-3; D remains unclear. Germline CDR1 and CDR2: MNHEY and SVGAGI. V was shortened by 8 bases and J by 0 bases, with 6 bases between the two germline ends. This CDR3 spans 12 amino acids. CDR3 in DNA: TGTGCCAGCGTCTCTAGCACAGATACGCAGTATTTT. Translation: CASVSSTDTQYF.

The chain recombines TRBV28 with TRBJ2-1; TRBD1 agrees at 10 bases. The CDR3 contains 19 residues. J was trimmed by 0 bases and V by 8 bases; bases with no gene match: 16. The germline gives CDR1 MDHEN, CDR2 SYDVKM. The CDR3 DNA reads TGTGCCAGCTTTCGTACCGGGACAGGGGTTCGAAGCTCCTACAATGAGCAGTTCTTC. Its protein product is CASFRTGTGVRSSYNEQFF.

This clonotype was seen a few times. The chain is built from TRBV5-1 and TRBJ2-7; 8 nucleotides align to TRBD2. Trimming removed 0 bases from V and 0 bases from J; junction bases left unmatched: 5. CDR3 length equals 16 residues. The germline CDR1 and CDR2 sequences are SGHRS and YFSETQ. The DNA of the CDR3 is TGCGCCAGCAGCTTGGCAGTAGCGGGGATCTCCTACGAGCAGTACTTC. Protein: CASSLAVAGISYEQYF.

This clonotype was recorded many times. The V and J genes are TRBV4-2 and TRBJ1-4; D is unresolved. This CDR3 has 13 amino acids. Trimming removed 0 bases at V and 12 bases at J, with 11 bases between. CDR1 and CDR2 from the germline V gene are LGHNA and YNFKEQ. DNA for the CDR3: TGTGCCAGCAGCCAAGACCTAGAACGGGAACTGTTTTTT. Translated, it gives CASSQDLERELFF.